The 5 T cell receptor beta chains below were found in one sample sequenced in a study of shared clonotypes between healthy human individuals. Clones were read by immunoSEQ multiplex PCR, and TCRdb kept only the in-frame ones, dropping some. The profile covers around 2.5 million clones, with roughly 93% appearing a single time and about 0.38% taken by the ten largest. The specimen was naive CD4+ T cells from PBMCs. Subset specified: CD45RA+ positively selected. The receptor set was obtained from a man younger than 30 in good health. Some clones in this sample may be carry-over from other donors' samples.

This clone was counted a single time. The CDR3 nucleotides read TGTGCCAGCAGTGGGAGGTCAGCCGATACGCAGTATTTT. Its translation: CASSGRSADTQYF. The chain links TRBV25-1 to TRBJ2-3, with D perhaps matching TRBD2 (5 bases). The length of the CDR3 is 13 residues. Germline V gene data show CDR1 as MGHDK and CDR2 as SYGVNS. V was cut by 4 bases and J by 6 bases, with 11 bases left in between.

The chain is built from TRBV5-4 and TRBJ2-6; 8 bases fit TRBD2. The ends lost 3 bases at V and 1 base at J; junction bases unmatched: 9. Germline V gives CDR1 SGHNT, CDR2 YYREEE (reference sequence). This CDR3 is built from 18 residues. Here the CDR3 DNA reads TGTGCCAGCAGCTCCATCGGGGGGGGCGAGTCTGGGGCCAACGTCCTGACTTTC. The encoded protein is CASSSIGGGESGANVLTF.

The CDR3 DNA reads TGTGCCAGCAGCTTAGTGGGGACCCCAACACCCGGGGAGCTGTTTTTT. Translation: CASSLVGTPTPGELFF. This rearrangement joins TRBV11-2 to TRBJ2-2; either TRBD1 or TRBD2 may supply D (5 bases each). Germline V gives CDR1 SGHAT, CDR2 FQNNGV. CDR3 size: 16 residues. V lost 1 base and J lost 6, with 15 bases in between.

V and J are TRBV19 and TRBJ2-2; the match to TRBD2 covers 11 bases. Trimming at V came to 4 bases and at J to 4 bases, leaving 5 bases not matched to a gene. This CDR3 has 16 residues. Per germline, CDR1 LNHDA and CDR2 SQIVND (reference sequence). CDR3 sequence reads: CASSKTSGSPTGELFF. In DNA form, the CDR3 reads TGTGCCAGTAGTAAAACTAGCGGGAGTCCCACCGGGGAGCTGTTTTTT.

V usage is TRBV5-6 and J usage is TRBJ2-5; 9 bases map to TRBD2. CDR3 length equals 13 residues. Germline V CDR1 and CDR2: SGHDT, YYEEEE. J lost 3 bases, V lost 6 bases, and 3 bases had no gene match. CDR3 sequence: CASTLAGEETQYF. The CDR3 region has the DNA TGTGCCAGCACTTTAGCGGGGGAAGAGACCCAGTACTTC.